The 31 T cell receptor beta chains presented below share a single source sample, sequenced in a study of blood T cell repertoires in COVID-19. Assay used: immunoSEQ multiplex PCR; TCRdb lists only in-frame clones, some missing. The repertoire has 150,000 or so clones, 75% to 90% of them found once; the top ten carry 44%. Input material: peripheral blood. The receptors derive from a human donor in a cohort sampled during active COVID-19.

The rearrangement links TRBV7-2 to TRBJ1-2; D ambiguous. Germline V gene data show CDR1 as SGHTA and CDR2 as FQGNSA. V lost 3 bases and J lost 6, with 11 bases in between. There are 13 residues in the CDR3. The CDR3 DNA is TGTGCCAGCAGCTTTATGGCAGGCGATGGCTACACCTTC. Amino acid sequence: CASSFMAGDGYTF.

As regards this clone: Different DNA sequences within this sample yield the same CDR3. The chain is built from TRBV7-3 and TRBJ2-3; D call uncertain. The CDR3 length is 13 residues. Germline CDR1 is SGHTA and CDR2 is FQGTGA. V was shortened by 3 bases and J by 6 bases, with 10 bases between the two germline ends. The CDR3 spells CASSFQTGDTQYF. DNA of the CDR3: TGTGCCAGCAGCTTCCAAACCGGTGATACGCAGTATTTT.

The chain couples TRBV3-1 (or the pseudogene TRBV3-2) to TRBJ1-5, with 10 bases lining up with TRBD1. The germline CDR1 and CDR2 sequences are LGHDT and YNNKEL (reference sequence). The CDR3 has 13 residues. The junction had 8 bases not matched to a gene; V was cut back by 5 bases and J by 13 bases. Here the CDR3 reads CASSVGQGPIQHF. DNA of the CDR3: TGTGCCAGCAGCGTGGGACAGGGGCCTATTCAGCATTTT.

This chain uses TRBV11-3 with TRBJ2-2, with 8 bases that match TRBD1. This CDR3 region has 18 residues. V was clipped by 7 bases and J by 2 bases; unmatched bases: 15. Germline V CDR1 and CDR2: SGHNT, YENEEA. The CDR3 coding sequence is TGTGCCAGCACACACGCCAGGGGGCCAAAAGTAAACACCGGGGAGCTGTTTTTT. Amino acids: CASTHARGPKVNTGELFF. The variable domain in full, completed from reference TRBV11-3 and TRBJ2-2, reads EAGVVQSPRYKIIEKKQPVAFWCNPISGHNTLYWYLQNLGQGPELLIRYENEEAVDDSQLPKDRFSAERLKGVDSTLKIQPAELGDSAVYLCASTHARGPKVNTGELFFGEGSRLTVL.

V usage is TRBV19 and J usage is TRBJ1-1, with D tentatively TRBD1 (5 bases). Germline CDR1 LNHDA, CDR2 SQIVND (reference sequence). The CDR3 totals 14 residues. Trimming shortened V by 3 bases and J by 4 bases, and 12 bases separated the two germline ends. CDR3 in amino acids: CASSMGGWGTEAFF. The CDR3 nucleotides read TGTGCCAGTAGTATGGGGGGTTGGGGCACTGAAGCTTTCTTT.

V usage is TRBV5-1 and J usage is TRBJ2-7, with 12 bases identical to TRBD1. This CDR3 has 15 residues. With V trimmed by 3 bases and J by 5 bases, 6 bases remained unmatched. Germline V gives CDR1 SGHRS, CDR2 YFSETQ. The CDR3 coding sequence is TGCGCCAGCAGCTCGGGACAGGGGGCTGCTAACGAGCAGTACTTC. Residues: CASSSGQGAANEQYF.

J is TRBJ1-5 and V is TRBV5-1; possibly TRBD1 for D (6 bases). The V gene lost 0 bases and the J gene lost 8 bases, with 15 bases spanning the gap. The CDR3 covers 15 residues. Looked up from germline, CDR1 is SGHRS and CDR2 is YFSETQ. The CDR3 reads CASSLAGTSGEPQHF. DNA for the CDR3: TGCGCCAGCAGCTTGGCCGGGACATCTGGAGAGCCCCAGCATTTT.

The chain uses TRBV5-1 and TRBJ2-4, with 8 bases that match TRBD1. After removal of 5 bases from V and 11 bases from J, the junction contained 6 bases not matched to a gene. This CDR3 comprises 12 residues. CDR1 is SGHRS and CDR2 is YFSETQ in the germline V gene. The CDR3 protein is CASRRDRPFQYF. The CDR3 DNA reads TGCGCCAGCAGACGGGACAGGCCTTTTCAGTACTTC.

The chain uses TRBV5-5 and TRBJ1-3; tentatively, D is TRBD1 (6 bases). V was pared by 0 bases and J by 1 base, with 11 bases between. This CDR3 is 16 amino acids long. CDR1 is SGHKS, CDR2 YYEKEE, per germline (reference sequence). This CDR3 is CASSLGGGRSGNTIYF. CDR3 DNA: TGTGCCAGCAGCTTGGGCGGGGGCCGGTCTGGAAACACCATATATTTT. The full variable domain, in which reference TRBV5-5 and TRBJ1-3 provide the parts outside the CDR3, is DAGVTQSPTHLIKTRGQQVTLRCSPISGHKSVSWYQQVLGQGPQFIFQYYEKEERGRGNFPDRFSARQFPNYSSELNVNALLLGDSALYLCASSLGGGRSGNTIYFGEGSWLTVV.

This sequence joins TRBV14 and TRBJ2-1; 8 bases agree with TRBD2. This CDR3 is built from 17 residues. Germline V gives CDR1 SGHDN, CDR2 FVKESK. V lost 0 bases and J lost 7; bases outside the gene matches: 11. The CDR3 sequence is CASSQDRGGRGRNEQFF. DNA of the CDR3: TGTGCCAGCAGCCAAGATCGGGGGGGCCGCGGAAGGAATGAGCAGTTCTTC. Using reference TRBV14 and TRBJ2-1 for the parts outside the CDR3, the full variable domain is EAGVTQFPSHSVIEKGQTVTLRCDPISGHDNLYWYRRVMGKEIKFLLHFVKESKQDESGMPNNRFLAERTGGTYSTLKVQPAELEDSGVYFCASSQDRGGRGRNEQFFGPGTRLTVL.

This clone was counted a few times. The rearrangement uses TRBV18 and TRBJ1-2; 10 positions agree with TRBD1. CDR3 length: 17 amino acids. The V and J ends lost 3 bases and 8 bases, in that order; junction bases with no gene match: 15. Looked up from germline, CDR1 is KGHSH and CDR2 is LQKENI. The CDR3 coding sequence is TGTGCCAGCTCACCGACAGAGGGACAGGGGAAGAGTGGCGGCTACACCTTC. Translated: CASSPTEGQGKSGGYTF. The variable domain in full, with the rest retrieved from reference TRBV18 and TRBJ1-2, is NAGVMQNPRHLVRRRGQEARLRCSPMKGHSHVYWYRQLPEEGLKFMVYLQKENIIDESGMPKERFSAEFPKEGPSILRIQQVVRGDSAAYFCASSPTEGQGKSGGYTFGSGTRLTVV.

The V gene is TRBV11-2, the J gene TRBJ1-1; D not certain. Trimming took off 5 bases at V and 6 bases at J, with 7 bases between the two ends. The germline V gene has CDR1 SGHAT and CDR2 FQNNGV. CDR3 length: 11 residues. The CDR3 DNA follows: TGTGCCAGCAGCGTGAGGGCTGAAGCTTTCTTT. This translates into CASSVRAEAFF.

This clone has just a few counts. The chain employs TRBV28 and TRBJ1-2; TRBD1 aligns across 7 bases. Trimming cost V 6 bases and J 10 bases; bases outside gene matches: 11. Per the germline V gene, CDR1 is MDHEN and CDR2 is SYDVKM. The CDR3 is 13 amino acids. CDR3 in amino acids: CASRTTGAPYYTF. In nucleotides, the CDR3 is TGTGCCAGCAGAACAACAGGGGCTCCCTACTACACCTTC.

The genes are TRBV14 and TRBJ1-1; a weak D match, TRBD1 (5 bases). V lost 5 bases and J lost 0, with 7 bases in between. Germline V gene lookup returns CDR1 SGHDN and CDR2 FVKESK. The CDR3 sequence is 13 residues long. The CDR3 spells CASSSGLNTEAFF. The CDR3 nucleotides read TGTGCCAGCAGCTCAGGGTTGAACACTGAAGCTTTCTTT.

The chain uses TRBV25-1 and TRBJ2-3; D is ambiguous. This CDR3 has 13 residues. V was trimmed by 8 bases and J by 5 bases, leaving 14 bases between them. Germline-derived CDR1 and CDR2 are MGHDK and SYGVNS. CDR3 sequence: CASSSPGGDTQYF. In DNA form, the CDR3 reads TGTGCCAGCTCCTCACCCGGCGGAGATACGCAGTATTTT.

V gene TRBV11-2 combines with J gene TRBJ2-7; 9 bases are shared with TRBD1. The CDR3 totals 17 residues. The V segment lost 3 bases and the J segment 1 base; nucleotides outside the gene matches: 10. Germline V CDR1 and CDR2: SGHAT, FQNNGV. CDR3 region: CASSFGQGLDISYEQYV. The DNA for the CDR3 is TGTGCCAGCAGCTTCGGACAGGGGCTTGATATATCCTACGAGCAGTACGTC.

This clone has a handful of counts. V gene TRBV2 combines with J gene TRBJ1-5; the D is unclear. The V gene's germline CDR1 is SNHLY and CDR2 FYNNEI. Trimming pared 7 bases from V and 4 bases from J, leaving 11 bases between. This CDR3 comprises 13 residues. The DNA of the CDR3 is TGTGCCAGCAATCCCGGGAGAAATCAGCCCCAGCATTTT. Protein product: CASNPGRNQPQHF.

This chain links TRBV12-3 or TRBV12-4 with TRBJ1-1; D perhaps matches TRBD1 (6 bases). V was trimmed by 3 bases and J by 3 bases, leaving 8 bases between them. The CDR3 covers 13 residues. The CDR3 sequence is CASSLDRDTEAFF. The CDR3 nucleotides read TGTGCCAGCAGTTTGGACAGAGACACTGAAGCTTTCTTT.

The chain is built from TRBV19 and TRBJ2-5; D not certain. CDR3 length: 16 residues. V was clipped by 3 bases and J by 1 base, with 15 bases between them. Germline V CDR1 and CDR2: LNHDA, SQIVND (reference sequence). The chain's CDR3 is CASSIGLISAQETQYF. Written as DNA, the CDR3 is TGTGCCAGTAGTATTGGGCTCATATCGGCCCAAGAGACCCAGTACTTC.

This clone was detected only a few times. V is TRBV9 and J is TRBJ2-3; 8 nucleotides align to TRBD2. There are 17 residues in the CDR3. Germline loops: CDR1 SGDLS, CDR2 YYNGEE. Germline trimming cut 0 bases from V and 0 bases from J; bases unmatched to any gene: 6. The CDR3 sequence is CASSVDSGRASTDTQYF. The CDR3 DNA reads as TGTGCCAGCAGCGTAGATTCCGGGAGGGCAAGCACAGATACGCAGTATTTT.

The chain recombines TRBV7-2 with TRBJ2-5; 9 nucleotides agree with TRBD1. The CDR3 totals 15 residues. Germline V gene lookup returns CDR1 SGHTA and CDR2 FQGNSA. V shed 1 base and J 2 bases; nucleotides not matched to a gene: 2. CDR3 bases: TGTGCCAGCAGCTTAGGGGGGACAGGGCAAGAGACCCAGTACTTC. It translates to CASSLGGTGQETQYF.

This clone was picked up one time. J is TRBJ2-2 and V is TRBV11-3, with D possibly matching TRBD1 (6 bases). This CDR3 is built from 16 residues. Trimming removed 5 bases at V and 0 bases at J, with 13 bases between. From germline, CDR1 is SGHNT and CDR2 YENEEA. CDR3 DNA sequence: TGTGCCAGCAGCAGAACAGGGCGATCGAACACCGGGGAGCTGTTTTTT. The encoded protein is CASSRTGRSNTGELFF.

This clone showed up just a few times. This chain uses TRBV5-4 with TRBJ2-3; D is ambiguous. This CDR3 comprises 13 residues. CDR1 is SGHNT, CDR2 YYREEE, per germline (reference sequence). V was shortened by 3 bases and J by 1 base, with 6 bases between the two germline ends. For the CDR3, the DNA is TGTGCCAGCAGCTCCCGGGGCACAGATACGCAGTATTTT. Translation: CASSSRGTDTQYF.

V is TRBV27 and J is TRBJ2-3, with 7 bases that match TRBD2. CDR1 is MNHEY and CDR2 is SMNVEV in the germline V gene (reference sequence). This CDR3 is 13 amino acids long. With V trimmed by 11 bases and J by 4 bases, 9 bases remained unmatched. The CDR3 protein is CAGGGGSADTQYF. CDR3 DNA sequence: TGTGCCGGAGGCGGCGGGAGCGCAGATACGCAGTATTTT.

V gene TRBV5-6 combines with J gene TRBJ1-6; 8 bases align to TRBD1. Trimming took 4 bases from V and 0 from J; bases not matched to a gene: 6. Germline lookup yields CDR1 SGHDT and CDR2 YYEEEE. The CDR3 totals 17 residues. DNA of the CDR3: TGTGCCAGCAGCCGCCGACAGGGGAGCTCCTATAATTCACCCCTCCACTTT. Its protein is CASSRRQGSSYNSPLHF.

The J gene is TRBJ1-1, the V gene TRBV19, with D maybe TRBD1 (5 bases). The V gene's germline CDR1 is LNHDA and CDR2 SQIVND (reference sequence). The CDR3 runs to 15 residues. Trimming took 4 bases from V and 7 from J, leaving 19 bases between them. For the CDR3, the DNA is TGTGCCAGTAGTAAAACTTCTCGGGGGTCCATTGAAGCTTTCTTT. It codes for CASSKTSRGSIEAFF.

The chain joins TRBV19 to TRBJ1-1, with TRBD1 matching over 10 bases. The V gene's germline CDR1 is LNHDA and CDR2 SQIVND (reference sequence). With V trimmed by 5 bases and J by 4 bases, 7 bases remained unmatched. CDR3 length: 15 amino acids. The CDR3 bases are TGTGCCAGTAGTCGTGGGACAGGGGCGCTCACTGAAGCTTTCTTT. It codes for CASSRGTGALTEAFF.

V and J are TRBV30 and TRBJ1-6, with 7 bases aligning to TRBD1. V was clipped by 5 bases and J by 7 bases; unmatched bases: 5. The CDR3 contains 13 residues. The germline CDR1 and CDR2 sequences are GTSNPN and SVGIG (reference sequence). CDR3 bases: TGTGCCTGGCAGGGACAGCCCAATTCACCCCTCCACTTT. Its translation is CAWQGQPNSPLHF.

The CDR3: CASSLAWESNQPQHF. The DNA for the CDR3 is TGTGCCAGCAGCTTGGCGTGGGAGAGCAATCAGCCCCAGCATTTT. The V and J genes are TRBV5-6 and TRBJ1-5; D remains ambiguous. Per the germline V gene, CDR1 is SGHDT and CDR2 is YYEEEE. Trimming removed 0 bases at V and 1 base at J, with 8 bases between. The CDR3 totals 15 residues. Supplemented by reference TRBV5-6 and TRBJ1-5, the full variable domain reads DAGVTQSPTHLIKTRGQQVTLRCSPKSGHDTVSWYQQALGQGPQFIFQYYEEEERQRGNFPDRFSGHQFPNYSSELNVNALLLGDSALYLCASSLAWESNQPQHFGDGTRLSIL.

This chain uses TRBV6-2 or TRBV6-3 with TRBJ2-7; 8 nucleotides match TRBD1. This CDR3 spans 15 amino acids. Germline-derived CDR1 and CDR2 are MNHEY and SVGEGT. V shed 6 bases and J 6 bases; nucleotides not matched to a gene: 13. DNA of the CDR3: TGTGCCAGCAGCTCCTTCGGGACAGGAAAGTTCGAGCAGTACGTC. This sequence encodes CASSSFGTGKFEQYV.

The CDR3 loop is CASSGRQGATLHF. The CDR3 DNA is TGTGCCAGCAGCGGTCGACAGGGGGCCACCCTCCACTTT. The rearrangement uses TRBV7-2 and TRBJ1-6; 10 bases agree with TRBD1. Germline V gene lookup returns CDR1 SGHTA and CDR2 FQGNSA. The CDR3 has 13 residues. V was clipped by 5 bases and J by 14 bases; unmatched bases: 6.